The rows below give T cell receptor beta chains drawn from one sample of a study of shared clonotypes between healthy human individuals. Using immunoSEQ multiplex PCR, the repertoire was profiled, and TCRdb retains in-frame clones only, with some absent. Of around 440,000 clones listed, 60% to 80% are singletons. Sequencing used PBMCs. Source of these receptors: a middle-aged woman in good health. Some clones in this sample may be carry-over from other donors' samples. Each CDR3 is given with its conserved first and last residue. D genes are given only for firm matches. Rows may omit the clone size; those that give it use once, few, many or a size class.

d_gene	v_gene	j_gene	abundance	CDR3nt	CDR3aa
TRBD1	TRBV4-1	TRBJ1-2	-	TGCGCCAGCAGCCGGACAGGGGGCAGCGGCTACACCTTC	CASSRTGGSGYTF
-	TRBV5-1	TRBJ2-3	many	TGCGCCAGCAGCTTGGACGGCACAGATACGCAGTATTTT	CASSLDGTDTQYF
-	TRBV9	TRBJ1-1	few	TGTGCCAGCAGCCTGACACCTATGAACACTGAAGCTTTCTTT	CASSLTPMNTEAFF
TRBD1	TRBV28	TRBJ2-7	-	TGTGCCAGCAGCCTACAGGGGGATCCCTACGAGCAGTACTTC	CASSLQGDPYEQYF
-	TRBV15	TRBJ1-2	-	TGTGCCACCAGCAGAGATGCCGGGGCATACCTAAACTATGGCTACACCTTC	CATSRDAGAYLNYGYTF
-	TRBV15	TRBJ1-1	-	TGTGCCACCAGCAGAGAAGGTGGAGCGAACACTGAAGCTTTCTTT	CATSREGGANTEAFF
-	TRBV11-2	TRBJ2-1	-	TGTGCCAGCAGCTTAGGCGCTAGGGGAAGGCAGTTCTTC	CASSLGARGRQFF
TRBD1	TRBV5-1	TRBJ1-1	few	TGCGCCAGCAGCCCGGGAACAGGGGGCTGGGCTGAAGCTTTCTTT	CASSPGTGGWAEAFF
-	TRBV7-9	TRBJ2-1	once	TGTGCCAGCAGCACCGGGGGTAGGAATGAGCAGTTCTTC	CASSTGGRNEQFF
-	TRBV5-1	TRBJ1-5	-	TGCGCCAGCAGCTTAAGGGGGGATCAGCCCCAGCATTTT	CASSLRGDQPQHF
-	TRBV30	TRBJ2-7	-	TGTGCCTGGAGGGGGTCCTACGAGCAGTACTTC	CAWRGSYEQYF
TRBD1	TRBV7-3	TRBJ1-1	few	TGTGCCAGCAGCACACGGACAGGCGGTAAAGCTTTCTTT	CASSTRTGGKAFF
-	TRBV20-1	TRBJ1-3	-	TGCAGTGCTAGAGATCTTCACACCATATATTTT	CSARDLHTIYF
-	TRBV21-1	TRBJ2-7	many	TGTGCCAGCAGCAAAGGGGGAAAAGGGTCCTCAGGCTACGAGCAGTACTTC	CASSKGGKGSSGYEQYF
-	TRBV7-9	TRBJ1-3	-	TGTGCCAGCAGCTTCGACCTCACTGGAAACACCATATATTTT	CASSFDLTGNTIYF
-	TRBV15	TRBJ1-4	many	TGTGCCACCAGCAGAGATCAGGGGGAAAAACTGTTTTTT	CATSRDQGEKLFF
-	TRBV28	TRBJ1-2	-	TGTGCCAGCAGTTTAGGTGGGGGCTGGATTGGCTACACCTTC	CASSLGGGWIGYTF
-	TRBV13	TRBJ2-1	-	TGTGCCGGCAGCTTAGAACTAGCCTACAATGAGCAGTTCTTC	CAGSLELAYNEQFF
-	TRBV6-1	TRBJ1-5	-	TGTGCCAGCAGTGGGGGAGGGGGCAATCAGCCCCAGCATTTT	CASSGGGGNQPQHF